These 27 T cell receptor beta chains originate from one sample sequenced in a study of blood T cells in healthy people across ages. For the second PCR, which ran for roughly 6 to 12 cycles, a sample-barcoded 5' primer and a J-beta primer mix were used. TCRdb independently ran MiXCR on the 5' RACE reads; one entry per CDR3 protein. The repertoire holds fewer than 2 million distinct CDR3 sequences, with about two fifths as singletons. Sequenced: blood. The receptors derive from a human donor in good health.

The V gene is TRBV20-1, the J gene TRBJ2-2; D perhaps matches TRBD2 (6 bases). The CDR3 is 13 residues long. Deletions cut 6 bases from V and 4 bases from J, with 12 bases between. CDR1 is DFQATT, CDR2 SNEGSKA, per germline (reference sequence). The CDR3 DNA follows: TGCAGTGCAGTGGAGGGGATCACCGGGGAGCTGTTTTTT. It encodes CSAVEGITGELFF.

The table lists this clonotype with a count of one. The chain is built from TRBV5-6 and TRBJ1-6; TRBD1 matches at 8 bases. The germline V gene has CDR1 SGHDT and CDR2 YYEEEE. The V segment lost 0 bases and the J segment 8 bases; nucleotides outside the gene matches: 7. CDR3 length equals 16 residues. The CDR3 DNA follows: TGTGCCAGCAGCTTGGGGTCAGGGGGCGCTTATTCACCCCTCCACTTT. It codes for CASSLGSGGAYSPLHF.

This clonotype was counted many times. This rearrangement joins TRBV7-2 to TRBJ2-3; D remains ambiguous. Trimming cost V 2 bases and J 0 bases, with 3 bases left between them. Per germline, CDR1 SGHTA and CDR2 FQGNSA. The CDR3 consists of 13 residues. In nucleotides, the CDR3 is TGTGCCAGCAGCTTACCTAGCACAGATACGCAGTATTTT. As protein: CASSLPSTDTQYF.

This chain's CDR3 is CASRDTGLSGVLTF. CDR3 nucleotide sequence: TGTGCCAGCAGGGATACAGGGCTTTCGGGCGTCCTGACTTTC. The V and J genes are TRBV6-5 and TRBJ2-6; perhaps TRBD1 as D (6 bases). V lost 6 bases and J lost 12, with 18 bases in between. Germline values: CDR1 MNHEY, CDR2 SVGAGI. The CDR3 is 14 amino acids.

This clonotype came up many times. The V and J genes are TRBV29-1 and TRBJ2-3; D is uncertain. Germline values: CDR1 SQVTM, CDR2 ANQGSEA. The CDR3 consists of 11 residues. V gave up 7 bases and J gave up 6 bases, with 11 bases separating them. The CDR3, as DNA: TGCAGCGCTGGGTATAGGGATACGCAGTATTTT. Translating gives CSAGYRDTQYF.

The chain recombines TRBV7-9 with TRBJ1-2; tentatively, D is TRBD1 (6 bases). V was clipped by 5 bases and J by 6 bases, with 31 bases between them. CDR1 SEHNR and CDR2 FQNEAQ come from the germline V gene (reference sequence). This CDR3 has 19 residues. CDR3 DNA: TGTGCCAGCAGCCCTATAGATATGCCCCCTCACAGGGATACGGATGGCTACACCTTC. Encoded protein: CASSPIDMPPHRDTDGYTF.

The chain joins TRBV20-1 to TRBJ1-1; no clear D gene. The V gene's germline CDR1 is DFQATT and CDR2 SNEGSKA (reference sequence). Trimming removed 3 bases at V and 3 bases at J, with 14 bases between. This CDR3 region has 14 residues. CDR3 nucleotide sequence: TGCAGTGCTAGTAGGCCCCCACTGGACACTGAAGCTTTCTTT. This codes for CSASRPPLDTEAFF.

This clonotype was detected a few times. The chain uses TRBV5-1 and TRBJ1-1; D is unresolved. CDR1 SGHRS and CDR2 YFSETQ come from the germline V gene. This CDR3 spans 14 amino acids. V was pared by 5 bases and J by 4 bases, with 15 bases between. CDR3 in amino acids: CASRMGYGSTEAFF. The CDR3 DNA is TGCGCCAGCAGAATGGGGTATGGGAGCACTGAAGCTTTCTTT. Using reference TRBV5-1 and TRBJ1-1 for the parts outside the CDR3, the full variable domain is KAGVTQTPRYLIKTRGQQVTLSCSPISGHRSVSWYQQTPGQGLQFLFEYFSETQRNKGNFPGRFSGRQFSNSRSEMNVSTLELGDSALYLCASRMGYGSTEAFFGQGTRLTVV.

This chain uses TRBV20-1 with TRBJ2-7; possibly TRBD1 or TRBD2 for D (5 bases each). This CDR3 region has 15 residues. Germline CDR1 DFQATT, CDR2 SNEGSKA (reference sequence). Trimming took off 5 bases at V and 4 bases at J, with 21 bases between the two ends. This chain's CDR3 is CSAELMSGPGYEQYF. The CDR3 coding sequence is TGCAGTGCTGAGCTTATGTCGGGGCCGGGGTACGAGCAGTACTTC.

The rearrangement joins TRBV15 to TRBJ1-2, with D possibly TRBD1 on 5 matching bases. With 1 base removed from V and 0 bases from J, the gap between germline ends came to 9 bases. Germline V gene lookup returns CDR1 LNHNV and CDR2 YYDKDF (reference sequence). This CDR3 contains 15 residues. The CDR3 loop is CATSRGRGSNYGYTF. CDR3 DNA: TGTGCCACCAGCAGAGGAAGGGGCTCTAACTATGGCTACACCTTC.

V and J are TRBV12-3 or TRBV12-4 and TRBJ2-1; 7 bases are shared with TRBD1. The V segment lost 6 bases and the J segment 10 bases; nucleotides outside the gene matches: 15. The length of the CDR3 is 15 residues. The CDR3 region has the DNA TGTGCCAGCAGATCCGGGACAGATAGCTCCTACGAGCAGTTCTTC. This translates into CASRSGTDSSYEQFF.

The rearrangement uses TRBV4-3 and TRBJ1-2, with D perhaps TRBD1 (5 bases). The germline CDR1 and CDR2 sequences are LGHNA and YSLEER. The germline V and J ends were trimmed by 0 bases and 6 bases, with 11 bases remaining between them. CDR3 length: 14 residues. In DNA, the CDR3 is TGCGCCAGCAGCCAAGAAGGGGTGCTGGATGGCTACACCTTC. This encodes CASSQEGVLDGYTF.

A few counts support this clonotype. V gene TRBV5-1 combines with J gene TRBJ1-4; D gene unclear. The ends were cut back, 5 bases at V and 5 bases at J, with 7 bases in the middle. The V gene's germline CDR1 is SGHRS and CDR2 YFSETQ. This CDR3 is 12 amino acids long. The CDR3 nucleotides are TGCGCCAGCAGTGGACTAAATGAAAAACTGTTTTTT. It is translated as CASSGLNEKLFF.

This clonotype came up many times. This chain links TRBV29-1 with TRBJ2-7, with D possibly being TRBD1 or TRBD2 (5 bases each). Germline CDR1 and CDR2: SQVTM and ANQGSEA. Trimming stripped 4 bases from V and 0 bases from J, with 19 bases between. The CDR3 spans 16 residues. The chain's CDR3 is CSVGGPRGRGSYEQYF. CDR3 in DNA: TGCAGCGTTGGAGGACCAAGGGGTCGGGGCTCCTACGAGCAGTACTTC.

This clonotype was detected a few times. This chain connects TRBV7-9 to TRBJ2-3; TRBD1 agrees at 7 bases. Germline CDR1 SEHNR, CDR2 FQNEAQ (reference sequence). CDR3 size: 15 residues. J lost 6 bases, V lost 2 bases, and 8 bases had no gene match. The CDR3 DNA reads as TGTGCCAGCAGCTTAAAGGACAGGCCCCTGGATACGCAGTATTTT. Protein product: CASSLKDRPLDTQYF.

The chain uses TRBV11-1 and TRBJ1-2; D uncertain. The CDR3 spans 14 residues. Trimming removed 4 bases from V and 7 bases from J, with 16 bases in between. CDR1 is SGHAT and CDR2 is FQDESV in the germline V gene (reference sequence). The CDR3 DNA reads as TGTGCCAGCAGCTCAACTCGGAGGTGGTCTGGCTACACCTTC. This gives the protein CASSSTRRWSGYTF.

In the case of this clonotype: A junction boundary mismatches the germline segment, possibly from a read error. This chain connects TRBV2 to TRBJ2-1; 7 positions match TRBD2. CDR1 is SNHLY and CDR2 is FYNNEI in the germline V gene. The CDR3 runs 15 residues. The CDR3, as DNA: TGTGCCAGCACCGAATGGGGGACTACCTACAATGGGCAGTTCTTC. Amino acid sequence: CASTEWGTTYNGQFF.

This clonotype occurred a few times. The chain combines TRBV12-5 with TRBJ2-7; the D gene is possibly TRBD1 (6 bases). Trimming removed 1 base at V and 0 bases at J, with 10 bases between. The germline V gene has CDR1 LGHNT and CDR2 FRNRAP. The CDR3 runs to 15 residues. DNA for the CDR3: TGTGCTAGTGGTTTGGACCTGGACAGCTCCTACGAGCAGTACTTC. Translating it yields CASGLDLDSSYEQYF.

The chain recombines TRBV7-6 with TRBJ1-4; possibly TRBD1 for D (5 bases). CDR3 length: 14 amino acids. Per the germline V gene, CDR1 is SGHVS and CDR2 is FNYEAQ. V dropped 6 bases and J dropped 2 bases, with 10 bases sitting between them. The CDR3 reads CASSHGHTNEKLFF. The CDR3 DNA reads TGTGCCAGCAGTCACGGACATACTAATGAAAAACTGTTTTTT.

The chain uses TRBV2 and TRBJ1-2, with D possibly matching TRBD1 (5 bases). With 6 bases removed from V and 0 bases from J, the gap between germline ends came to 14 bases. The length of the CDR3 is 15 residues. Per the germline V gene, CDR1 is SNHLY and CDR2 is FYNNEI. CDR3 nucleotide sequence: TGTGCCAGCAGCATACGACAGTCAGCTAACTATGGCTACACCTTC. Its translation: CASSIRQSANYGYTF.

The rearrangement links TRBV7-9 to TRBJ1-2, with 8 positions matching TRBD1. This CDR3 spans 17 amino acids. Per the germline V gene, CDR1 is SEHNR and CDR2 is FQNEAQ (reference sequence). The ends lost 2 bases at V and 1 base at J; junction bases unmatched: 9. CDR3 nucleotide sequence: TGTGCCAGCAGCTTACTCCCCGGGACAGGCCATAACTATGGCTACACCTTC. Its translation is CASSLLPGTGHNYGYTF. Filled out from reference TRBV7-9 and TRBJ1-2, the complete variable domain reads DTGVSQNPRHKITKRGQNVTFRCDPISEHNRLYWYRQTLGQGPEFLTYFQNEAQLEKSRLLSDRFSAERPKGSFSTLEIQRTEQGDSAMYLCASSLLPGTGHNYGYTFGSGTRLTVV.

This clonotype appeared a few times. The rearrangement uses TRBV7-2 and TRBJ2-3; 7 nucleotides align to TRBD1. V shed 6 bases and J 0 bases; nucleotides not matched to a gene: 3. The germline V gene has CDR1 SGHTA and CDR2 FQGNSA. The CDR3 is 14 amino acids. The CDR3 spells CASRQGHSTDTQYF. The CDR3 DNA follows: TGTGCCAGCAGACAGGGGCACAGCACAGATACGCAGTATTTT.

The chain couples TRBV12-3 or TRBV12-4 to TRBJ2-3; D is perhaps TRBD1 (6 bases). Deletions cut 6 bases from V and 2 bases from J, with 12 bases between. The CDR3 loop spans 14 amino acids. Written as DNA, the CDR3 is TGTGCCAGCAGACCGGGACACTCCACAGATACGCAGTATTTT. Translation: CASRPGHSTDTQYF.

This clonotype turned up a few times. The chain carries TRBV7-9 and TRBJ2-1; possibly TRBD2 for D (6 bases). The CDR3 has 16 amino acids. Germline V gene data show CDR1 as SEHNR and CDR2 as FQNEAQ (reference sequence). V lost 1 base to trimming and J lost 2 bases, with 12 bases between them. CDR3: CASSLDLGGTYNEQFF. The DNA of the CDR3 is TGTGCCAGCAGCTTAGATCTCGGGGGAACCTACAATGAGCAGTTCTTC.

This clonotype was seen a few times. The CDR3 sequence is CASSLSAAMNTEAFF. The CDR3 DNA is TGTGCCAGCAGCTTAAGCGCAGCCATGAACACTGAAGCTTTCTTT. The chain uses TRBV7-8 and TRBJ1-1; D gene ambiguous. V was pared by 2 bases and J by 0 bases, with 10 bases between. CDR1 and CDR2 from the germline V gene are SGHVS and FQNEAQ. CDR3 length: 15 amino acids.

This sequence joins TRBV23-1 and TRBJ2-7; TRBD1 might be the D (6 bases). TRBV23-1 is known as an ORF, though its function is uncertain. Deletions cut 4 bases from V and 0 bases from J, with 28 bases between. The CDR3 runs 20 residues. Here the CDR3 reads CASSLSADDRTEHSSYEQYF. The CDR3 DNA follows: TGCGCCAGCAGTCTGAGCGCAGACGACCGGACAGAGCATAGCTCCTACGAGCAGTACTTC.

The V call is TRBV9, the J call TRBJ2-3; D assignment may be TRBD1 or TRBD2 (5 bases each). Trimming pared 1 base from V and 0 bases from J, leaving 12 bases between. Germline V gene lookup returns CDR1 SGDLS and CDR2 YYNGEE. CDR3 length: 16 residues. CDR3 bases: TGTGCCAGCAGCGTATCGGGACCCATCAGCACAGATACGCAGTATTTT. This translates into CASSVSGPISTDTQYF.